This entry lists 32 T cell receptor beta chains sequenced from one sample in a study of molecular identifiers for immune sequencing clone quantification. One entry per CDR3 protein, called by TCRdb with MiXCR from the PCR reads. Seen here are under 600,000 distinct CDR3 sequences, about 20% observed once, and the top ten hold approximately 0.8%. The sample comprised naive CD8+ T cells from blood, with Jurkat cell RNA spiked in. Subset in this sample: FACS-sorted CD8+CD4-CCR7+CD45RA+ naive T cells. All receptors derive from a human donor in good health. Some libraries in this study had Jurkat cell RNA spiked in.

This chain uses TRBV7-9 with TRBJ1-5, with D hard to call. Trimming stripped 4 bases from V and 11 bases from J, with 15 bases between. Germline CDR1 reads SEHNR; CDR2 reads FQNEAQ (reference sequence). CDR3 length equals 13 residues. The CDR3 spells CASSSPRVGAQHF. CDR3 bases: TGTGCCAGCAGCTCTCCCAGAGTGGGAGCCCAGCATTTT.

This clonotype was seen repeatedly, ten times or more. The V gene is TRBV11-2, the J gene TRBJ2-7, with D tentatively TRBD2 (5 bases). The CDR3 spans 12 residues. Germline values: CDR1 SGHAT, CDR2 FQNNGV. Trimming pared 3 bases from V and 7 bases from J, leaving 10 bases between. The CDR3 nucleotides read TGTGCCAGCAGCTTCAGTCCGGGGGAGCAGTACTTC. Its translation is CASSFSPGEQYF.

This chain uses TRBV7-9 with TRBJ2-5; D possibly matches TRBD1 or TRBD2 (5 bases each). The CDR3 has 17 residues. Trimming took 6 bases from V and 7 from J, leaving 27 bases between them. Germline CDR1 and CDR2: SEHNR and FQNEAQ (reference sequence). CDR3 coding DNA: TGTGCCAGCAGTGCTACCGACCGGGGTTTTGCGCAGGGGACCCAGTACTTC. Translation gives CASSATDRGFAQGTQYF.

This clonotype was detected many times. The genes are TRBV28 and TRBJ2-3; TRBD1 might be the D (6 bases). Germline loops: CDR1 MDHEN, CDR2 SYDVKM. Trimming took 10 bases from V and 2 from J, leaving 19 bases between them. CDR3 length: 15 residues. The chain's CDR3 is CATRSGQGITDTQYF. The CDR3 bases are TGTGCCACAAGAAGTGGGCAGGGGATCACAGATACGCAGTATTTT.

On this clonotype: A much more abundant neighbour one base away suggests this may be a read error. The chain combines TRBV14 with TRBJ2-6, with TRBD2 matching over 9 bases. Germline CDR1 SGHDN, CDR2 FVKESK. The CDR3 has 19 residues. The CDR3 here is CAGSLLAGIRTSGANVLTF. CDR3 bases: TGTGCCGGCAGTTTACTAGCGGGTATAAGAACCTCTGGGGCCAACGTCCTGACTTTC.

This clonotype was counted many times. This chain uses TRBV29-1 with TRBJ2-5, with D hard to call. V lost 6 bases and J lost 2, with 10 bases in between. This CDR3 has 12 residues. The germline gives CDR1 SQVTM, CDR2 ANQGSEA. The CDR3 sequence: CSVETKQETQYF. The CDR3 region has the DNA TGCAGCGTCGAGACGAAACAAGAGACCCAGTACTTC.

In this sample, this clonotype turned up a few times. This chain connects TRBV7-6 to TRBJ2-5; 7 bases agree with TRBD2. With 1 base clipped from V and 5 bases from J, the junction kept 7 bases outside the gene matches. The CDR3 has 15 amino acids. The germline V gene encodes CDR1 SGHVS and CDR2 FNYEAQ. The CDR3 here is CASSLELARSETQYF. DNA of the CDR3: TGTGCCAGCAGCTTAGAACTAGCGAGGAGCGAGACCCAGTACTTC.

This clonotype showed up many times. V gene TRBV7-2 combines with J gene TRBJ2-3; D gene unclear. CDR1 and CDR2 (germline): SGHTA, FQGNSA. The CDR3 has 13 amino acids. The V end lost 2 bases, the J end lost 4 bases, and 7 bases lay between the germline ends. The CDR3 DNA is TGTGCCAGCAGCTTAACGGCTGCAGATACGCAGTATTTT. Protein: CASSLTAADTQYF. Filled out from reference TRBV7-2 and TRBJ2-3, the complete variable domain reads GAGVSQSPSNKVTEKGKDVELRCDPISGHTALYWYRQSLGQGLEFLIYFQGNSAPDKSGLPSDRFSAERTGGSVSTLTIQRTQQEDSAVYLCASSLTAADTQYFGPGTRLTVL.

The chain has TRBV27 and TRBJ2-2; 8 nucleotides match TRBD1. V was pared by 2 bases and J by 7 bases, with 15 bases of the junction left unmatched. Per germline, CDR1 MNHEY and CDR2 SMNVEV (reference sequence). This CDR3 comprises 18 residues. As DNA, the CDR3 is TGTGCCAGCAGTTTAAAGCGGAGGGGGACAGGTGCAATCGGGGAGCTGTTTTTT. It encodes CASSLKRRGTGAIGELFF.

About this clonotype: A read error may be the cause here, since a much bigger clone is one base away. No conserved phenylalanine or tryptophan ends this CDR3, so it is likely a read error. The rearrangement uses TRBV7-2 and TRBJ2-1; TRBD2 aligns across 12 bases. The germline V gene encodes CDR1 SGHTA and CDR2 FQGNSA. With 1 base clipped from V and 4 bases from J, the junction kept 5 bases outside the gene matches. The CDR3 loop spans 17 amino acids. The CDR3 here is CASSLDRLAGVYNEQFL. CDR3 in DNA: TGTGCCAGCAGCTTAGATCGACTAGCGGGAGTTTACAATGAGCAGTTCCTC.

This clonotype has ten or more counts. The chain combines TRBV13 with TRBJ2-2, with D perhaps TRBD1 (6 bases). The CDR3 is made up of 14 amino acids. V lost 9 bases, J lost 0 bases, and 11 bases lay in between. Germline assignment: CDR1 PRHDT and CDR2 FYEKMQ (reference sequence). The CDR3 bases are TGTGCCAGTAACAGGGTAGCGAACACCGGGGAGCTGTTTTTT. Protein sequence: CASNRVANTGELFF.

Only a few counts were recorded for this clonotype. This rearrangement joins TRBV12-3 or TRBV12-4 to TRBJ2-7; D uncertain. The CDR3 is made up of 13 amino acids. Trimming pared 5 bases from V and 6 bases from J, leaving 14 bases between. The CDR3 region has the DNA TGTGCCAGCAGTACCCCCCTACTGTCCGAGCAGTACTTC. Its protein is CASSTPLLSEQYF.

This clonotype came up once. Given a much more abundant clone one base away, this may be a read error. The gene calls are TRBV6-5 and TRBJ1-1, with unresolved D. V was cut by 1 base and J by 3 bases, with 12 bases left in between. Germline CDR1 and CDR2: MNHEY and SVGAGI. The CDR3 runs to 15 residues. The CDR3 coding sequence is TGTGCCAGCAGTTACTGGCTGGGGTTCGACACTGAAGCTTTCTTT. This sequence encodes CASSYWLGFDTEAFF.

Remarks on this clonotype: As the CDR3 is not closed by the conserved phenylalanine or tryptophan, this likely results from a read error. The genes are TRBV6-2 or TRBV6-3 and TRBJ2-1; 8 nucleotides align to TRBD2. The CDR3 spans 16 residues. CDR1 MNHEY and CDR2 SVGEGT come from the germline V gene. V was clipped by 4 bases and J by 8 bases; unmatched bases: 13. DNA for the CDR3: TGTGCCAGCAGTTCCCCCAGACGGGGGGGCATAGATGAGCAGTTCCTC. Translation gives CASSSPRRGGIDEQFL.

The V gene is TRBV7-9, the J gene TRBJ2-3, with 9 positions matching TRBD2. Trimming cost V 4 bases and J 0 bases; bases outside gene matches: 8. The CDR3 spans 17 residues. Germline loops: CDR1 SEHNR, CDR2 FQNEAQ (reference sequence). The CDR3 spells CASSSIGGLASTDTQYF. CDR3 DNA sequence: TGTGCCAGCAGCTCGATCGGGGGACTAGCTAGCACAGATACGCAGTATTTT.

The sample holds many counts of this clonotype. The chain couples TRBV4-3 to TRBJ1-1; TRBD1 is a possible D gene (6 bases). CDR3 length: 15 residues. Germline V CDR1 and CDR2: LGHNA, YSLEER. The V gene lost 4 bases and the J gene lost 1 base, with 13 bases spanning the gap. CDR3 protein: CASSRNRAQNTEAFF. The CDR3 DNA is TGCGCCAGCAGCCGTAACAGGGCGCAGAACACTGAAGCTTTCTTT.

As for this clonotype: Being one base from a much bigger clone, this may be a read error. CDR3 amino acids: CASSSSRGSGNAIYF. Here the CDR3 DNA reads TGTGCCAGCAGCTCCAGCAGGGGAAGTGGAAACGCCATATATTTT. This chain joins TRBV5-3 and TRBJ1-3; TRBD1 might be the D (6 bases). TRBV5-3 is flagged as an ORF with uncertain function. CDR3 length: 15 amino acids.

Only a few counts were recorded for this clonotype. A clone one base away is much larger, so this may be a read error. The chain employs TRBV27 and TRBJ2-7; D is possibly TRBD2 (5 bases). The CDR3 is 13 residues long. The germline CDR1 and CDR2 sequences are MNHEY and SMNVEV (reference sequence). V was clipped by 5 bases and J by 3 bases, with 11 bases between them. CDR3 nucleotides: TGTGCCAGCAGTCCGGACGGGGACTACGAGCAGTACTTC. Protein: CASSPDGDYEQYF.

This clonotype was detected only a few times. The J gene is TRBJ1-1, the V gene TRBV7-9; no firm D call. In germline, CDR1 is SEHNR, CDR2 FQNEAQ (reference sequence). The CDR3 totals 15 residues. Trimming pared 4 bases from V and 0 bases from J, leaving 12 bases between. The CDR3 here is CASSSEALMNTEAFF. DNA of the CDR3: TGTGCCAGCAGCTCAGAGGCGTTAATGAACACTGAAGCTTTCTTT. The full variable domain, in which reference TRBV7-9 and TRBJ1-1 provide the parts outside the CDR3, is DTGVSQNPRHKITKRGQNVTFRCDPISEHNRLYWYRQTLGQGPEFLTYFQNEAQLEKSRLLSDRFSAERPKGSFSTLEIQRTEQGDSAMYLCASSSEALMNTEAFFGQGTRLTVV.

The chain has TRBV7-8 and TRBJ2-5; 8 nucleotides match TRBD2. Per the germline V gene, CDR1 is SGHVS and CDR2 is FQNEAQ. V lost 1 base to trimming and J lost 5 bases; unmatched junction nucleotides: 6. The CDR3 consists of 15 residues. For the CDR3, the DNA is TGTGCCAGCAGCTTAGACGGGGGGGCCGGGGAGACCCAGTACTTC. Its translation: CASSLDGGAGETQYF. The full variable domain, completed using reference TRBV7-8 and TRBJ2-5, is GAGVSQSPRYKVAKRGQDVALRCDPISGHVSLFWYQQALGQGPEFLTYFQNEAQLDKSGLPSDRFFAERPEGSVSTLKIQRTQQEDSAVYLCASSLDGGAGETQYFGPGTRLLVL.

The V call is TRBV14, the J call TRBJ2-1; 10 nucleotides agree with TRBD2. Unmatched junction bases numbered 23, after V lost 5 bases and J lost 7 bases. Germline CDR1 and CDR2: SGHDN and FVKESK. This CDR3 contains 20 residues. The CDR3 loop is CASSKTPPSGRHFGGNEQFF. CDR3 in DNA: TGTGCCAGCAGCAAAACCCCCCCTAGCGGGAGACATTTTGGGGGAAATGAGCAGTTCTTC. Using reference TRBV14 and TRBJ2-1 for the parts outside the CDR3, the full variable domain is EAGVTQFPSHSVIEKGQTVTLRCDPISGHDNLYWYRRVMGKEIKFLLHFVKESKQDESGMPNNRFLAERTGGTYSTLKVQPAELEDSGVYFCASSKTPPSGRHFGGNEQFFGPGTRLTVL.

CDR3 sequence: CSARRGLYYEQYF. The CDR3 region has the DNA TGCAGTGCTAGAAGGGGATTGTACTACGAGCAGTACTTC. The rearrangement joins TRBV20-1 to TRBJ2-7; possible D gene TRBD1, 5 bases. V dropped 2 bases and J dropped 3 bases, with 11 bases sitting between them. This CDR3 comprises 13 residues. Germline V lookup: CDR1 DFQATT, CDR2 SNEGSKA (reference sequence).

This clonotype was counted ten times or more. The CDR3 DNA reads as TGTGCCAGCGGCGTGGGGCGGGGGATCGAAACAGATACGCAGTATTTT. Translated, it gives CASGVGRGIETDTQYF. The chain recombines TRBV11-2 with TRBJ2-3, with 7 bases lining up with TRBD2. CDR1 is SGHAT and CDR2 is FQNNGV in the germline V gene. The CDR3 spans 16 residues. V dropped 8 bases and J dropped 3; count of bases not matched to a gene: 14.

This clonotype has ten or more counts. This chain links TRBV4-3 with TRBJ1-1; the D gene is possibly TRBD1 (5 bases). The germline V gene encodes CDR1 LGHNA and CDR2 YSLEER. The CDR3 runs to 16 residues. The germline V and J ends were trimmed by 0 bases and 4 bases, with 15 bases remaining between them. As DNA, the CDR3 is TGCGCCAGCAGCCAAGATACCTGGGGCTCCTTCACTGAAGCTTTCTTT. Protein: CASSQDTWGSFTEAFF.

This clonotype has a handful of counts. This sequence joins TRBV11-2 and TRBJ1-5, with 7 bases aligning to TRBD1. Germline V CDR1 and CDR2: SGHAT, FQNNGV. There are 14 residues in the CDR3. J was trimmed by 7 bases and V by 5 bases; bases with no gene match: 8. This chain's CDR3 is CASSRTGDSQPQHF. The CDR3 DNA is TGTGCCAGCAGCCGTACAGGGGACAGCCAGCCCCAGCATTTT.

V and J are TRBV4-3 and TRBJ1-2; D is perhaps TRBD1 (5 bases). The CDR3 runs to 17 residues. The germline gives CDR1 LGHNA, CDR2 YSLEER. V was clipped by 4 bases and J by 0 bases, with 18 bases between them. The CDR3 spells CASSRDGAGLTNYGYTF. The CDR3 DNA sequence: TGCGCCAGCAGCCGAGACGGGGCGGGCCTTACTAACTATGGCTACACCTTC.

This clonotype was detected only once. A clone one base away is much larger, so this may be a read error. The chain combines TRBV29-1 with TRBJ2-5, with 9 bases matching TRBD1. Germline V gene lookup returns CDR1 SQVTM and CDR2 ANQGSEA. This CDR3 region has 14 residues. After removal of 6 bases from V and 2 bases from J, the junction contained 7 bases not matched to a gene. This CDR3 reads CSVGTGIGQETQYF. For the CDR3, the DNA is TGCAGCGTCGGGACAGGGATTGGACAAGAGACCCAGTACTTC.

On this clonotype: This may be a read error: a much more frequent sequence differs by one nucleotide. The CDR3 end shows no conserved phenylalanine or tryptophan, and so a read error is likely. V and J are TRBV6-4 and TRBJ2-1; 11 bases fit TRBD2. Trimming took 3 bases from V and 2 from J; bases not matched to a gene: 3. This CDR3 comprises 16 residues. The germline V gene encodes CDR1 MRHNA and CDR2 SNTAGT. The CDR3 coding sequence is TGTGCCAGCAGTGATTCGGGACTAGCGGCCTACAATGAGCAGTTCTCC. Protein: CASSDSGLAAYNEQFS.

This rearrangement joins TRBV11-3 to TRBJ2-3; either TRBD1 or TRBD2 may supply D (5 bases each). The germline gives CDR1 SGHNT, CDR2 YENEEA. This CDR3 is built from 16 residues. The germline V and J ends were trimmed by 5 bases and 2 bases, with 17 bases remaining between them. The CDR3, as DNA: TGTGCCAGCAGCGCCGGGACCGGCGCCCACACAGATACGCAGTATTTT. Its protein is CASSAGTGAHTDTQYF. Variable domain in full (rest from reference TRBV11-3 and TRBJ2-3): EAGVVQSPRYKIIEKKQPVAFWCNPISGHNTLYWYLQNLGQGPELLIRYENEEAVDDSQLPKDRFSAERLKGVDSTLKIQPAELGDSAVYLCASSAGTGAHTDTQYFGPGTRLTVL.

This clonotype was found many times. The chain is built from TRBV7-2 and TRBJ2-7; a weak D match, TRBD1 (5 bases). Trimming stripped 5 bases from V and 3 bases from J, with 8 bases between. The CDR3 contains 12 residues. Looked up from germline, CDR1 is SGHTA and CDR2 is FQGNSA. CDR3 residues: CASSPRDYEQYF. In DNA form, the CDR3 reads TGTGCCAGCAGCCCCAGGGACTACGAGCAGTACTTC.

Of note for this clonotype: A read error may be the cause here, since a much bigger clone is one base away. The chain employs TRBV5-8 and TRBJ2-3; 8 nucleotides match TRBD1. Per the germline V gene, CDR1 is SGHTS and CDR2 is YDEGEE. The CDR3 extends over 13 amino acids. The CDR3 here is CASGLGQDIEQYF. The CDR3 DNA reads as TGTGCCAGCGGCTTGGGACAGGATATAGAGCAGTATTTT.

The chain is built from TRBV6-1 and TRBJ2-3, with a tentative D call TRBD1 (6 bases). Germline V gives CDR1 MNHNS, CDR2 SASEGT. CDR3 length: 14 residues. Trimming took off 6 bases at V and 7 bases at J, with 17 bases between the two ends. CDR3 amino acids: CASRETGLVYTQYF. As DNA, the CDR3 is TGTGCCAGCAGGGAGACAGGATTAGTGTATACGCAGTATTTT.